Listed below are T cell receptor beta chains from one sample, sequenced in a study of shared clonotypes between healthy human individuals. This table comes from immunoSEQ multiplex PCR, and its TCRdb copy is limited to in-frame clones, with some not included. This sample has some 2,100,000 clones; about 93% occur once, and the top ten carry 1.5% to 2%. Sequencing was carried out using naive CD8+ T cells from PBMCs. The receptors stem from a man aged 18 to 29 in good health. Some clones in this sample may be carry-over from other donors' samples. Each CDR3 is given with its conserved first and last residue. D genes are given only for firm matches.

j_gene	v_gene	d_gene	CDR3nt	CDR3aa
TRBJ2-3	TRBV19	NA	TGTGCCAGTACGGGGGCAAGATTTGATGCAGATACGCAGTATTTT	CASTGARFDADTQYF
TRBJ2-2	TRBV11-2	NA	TGTGCCAGCAGCGTAATACTGGGCCAAGCCCCTAGAGCCGGGGAGCTGTTTTTT	CASSVILGQAPRAGELFF
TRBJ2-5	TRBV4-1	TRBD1	TGCGCCAGCAGCCGAGGACAGGGACCCCAAGAGACCCAGTACTTC	CASSRGQGPQETQYF
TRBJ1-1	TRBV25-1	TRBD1	TGTGCCAGCAGTCCACGACAGGGGAAGAACACTGAAGCTTTCTTT	CASSPRQGKNTEAFF
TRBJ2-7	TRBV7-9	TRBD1	TGTGCCAGCAGTGGAAAAGGCACAGGGGTGAAGCACGAGCAGTACTTC	CASSGKGTGVKHEQYF
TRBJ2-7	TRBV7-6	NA	TGTGCCAGCAGCCCCTTACAGAGCTCCTACGAGCAGTACTTC	CASSPLQSSYEQYF
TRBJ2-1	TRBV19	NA	TGTGCCAGTATTGGGCCCGCAGGGAACAATGAGCAGTTCTTC	CASIGPAGNNEQFF
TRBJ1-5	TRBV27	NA	TGTGCCAGCAAAATAACAGGGAGCAATCAGCCCCAGCATTTT	CASKITGSNQPQHF
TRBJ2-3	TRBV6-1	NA	TGTGCCAGCGGGGATGGATGGGATACGCAGTATTTT	CASGDGWDTQYF
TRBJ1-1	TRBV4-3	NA	TGCGCCAGCAGCCCCCCTGGAGGGAGTACTGAAGCTTTCTTT	CASSPPGGSTEAFF
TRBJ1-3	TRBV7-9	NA	TGTGCCAGCAGCCCCGGGGGGCAGTCTGGAAACACCATATATTTT	CASSPGGQSGNTIYF
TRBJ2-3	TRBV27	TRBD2	TGTGCCAGCAGTTTATTTTCTAGCGGTAGCACAGATACGCAGTATTTT	CASSLFSSGSTDTQYF
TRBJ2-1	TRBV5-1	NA	TGCGCCAGCAGCTTATACCTCGAATCTGAGCAGTTCTTC	CASSLYLESEQFF
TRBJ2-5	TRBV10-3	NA	TGTGCCATCAGTGAAGAGTTTAGGGGACCCCAAGAGACCCAGTACTTC	CAISEEFRGPQETQYF